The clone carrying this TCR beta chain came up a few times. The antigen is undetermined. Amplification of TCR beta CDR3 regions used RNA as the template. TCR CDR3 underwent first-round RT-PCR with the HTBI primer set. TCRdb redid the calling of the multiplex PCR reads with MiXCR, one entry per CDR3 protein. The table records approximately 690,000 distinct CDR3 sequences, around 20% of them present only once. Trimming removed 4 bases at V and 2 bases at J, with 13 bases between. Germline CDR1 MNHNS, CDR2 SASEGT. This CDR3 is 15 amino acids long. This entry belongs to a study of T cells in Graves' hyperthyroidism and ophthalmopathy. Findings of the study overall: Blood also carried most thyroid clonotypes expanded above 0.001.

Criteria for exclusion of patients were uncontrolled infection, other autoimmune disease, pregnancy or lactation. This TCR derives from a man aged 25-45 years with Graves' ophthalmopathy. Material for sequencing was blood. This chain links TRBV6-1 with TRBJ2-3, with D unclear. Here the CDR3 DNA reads TGTGCCAGCAGTGCGACGTATATTCCCACAGATACGCAGTATTTT. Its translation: CASSATYIPTDTQYF.